The 12 T cell receptor beta chains below come from one sample, sequenced in a study of T cell repertoires in cytomegalovirus infection. TCRdb recomputed calls from the reads with MiXCR, one row per CDR3 protein. The sample consists of 100,000 to 150,000 distinct CDR3 sequences, approximately 8.8% of them appearing once. Sequencing input: PBMCs. Receptors originate from a human donor in good health (CMV status not recorded). Some clones in this sample may be carry-over from other donors' samples.

This clonotype was counted at least ten times. The rearrangement joins TRBV7-8 to TRBJ2-7, with 9 bases matching TRBD1. This CDR3 has 17 residues. Germline lookup yields CDR1 SGHVS and CDR2 FQNEAQ. V dropped 0 bases and J dropped 2; count of bases not matched to a gene: 8. In DNA form, the CDR3 reads TGTGCCAGCAGCTTAGCGTCAAGAGGACAGGGGACCTACGAGCAGTACTTC. Its translation: CASSLASRGQGTYEQYF.

This clonotype was observed a few times. The chain couples TRBV10-3 to TRBJ2-7; 12 bases are shared with TRBD2. V trimming: 6 bases; J trimming: 4 bases; junction bases outside the gene matches: 7. The CDR3 is 15 amino acids. CDR1 and CDR2 (germline): ENHRY, SYGVKD. CDR3 nucleotides: TGTGCCATCAGCCAGACTAGCGGGGGTTCGTACGAGCAGTACTTC. This codes for CAISQTSGGSYEQYF.

The chain has TRBV28 and TRBJ1-5; D is possibly TRBD1 (5 bases). There are 15 residues in the CDR3. CDR1 is MDHEN and CDR2 is SYDVKM in the germline V gene. The V gene lost 5 bases and the J gene lost 4 bases, with 15 bases spanning the gap. The CDR3 sequence: CASSPNRFGNQPQHF. In nucleotides, the CDR3 is TGTGCCAGCAGTCCAAACAGGTTTGGGAATCAGCCCCAGCATTTT.

In its sample, this clonotype was seen many times. CDR3 in amino acids: CSAPDRGTYEQYF. The DNA for the CDR3 is TGCAGTGCCCCCGACAGGGGGACCTACGAGCAGTACTTC. The V gene is TRBV20-1, the J gene TRBJ2-7; TRBD1 aligns across 9 bases. With V trimmed by 6 bases and J by 2 bases, 5 bases remained unmatched. The germline CDR1 and CDR2 sequences are DFQATT and SNEGSKA (reference sequence). This CDR3 is 13 amino acids long.

Ten or more counts support this clonotype. V usage is TRBV2 and J usage is TRBJ2-3; TRBD2 matches at 12 bases. The CDR3 spans 15 residues. CDR1 SNHLY and CDR2 FYNNEI come from the germline V gene. Losses at the gene ends were 2 bases for V and 5 bases for J; bases not matched to a gene: 2. CDR3 DNA sequence: TGTGCCAGCAGTGAAAGACTAGCGGGGGAAGATACGCAGTATTTT. Residues: CASSERLAGEDTQYF.

In its sample, this clonotype was seen many times. This chain uses TRBV19 with TRBJ1-1, with no clear D. The CDR3 is 15 residues long. V lost 2 bases, J lost 1 base, and 11 bases lay in between. Germline values: CDR1 LNHDA, CDR2 SQIVND (reference sequence). CDR3 residues: CASSITPGSNTEAFF. The CDR3 DNA follows: TGTGCCAGTAGTATAACCCCAGGATCGAACACTGAAGCTTTCTTT.

This clonotype was observed at least ten times. This chain links TRBV25-1 with TRBJ1-1; D perhaps matches TRBD1 (5 bases). The CDR3 length is 14 residues. Germline V gene data show CDR1 as MGHDK and CDR2 as SYGVNS. V was shortened by 6 bases and J by 1 base, with 12 bases between the two germline ends. The CDR3 loop reads CASRAGTKNTEAFF. CDR3 DNA sequence: TGTGCCAGCAGGGCCGGGACTAAGAACACTGAAGCTTTCTTT.

There are many counts of this clonotype. The V and J genes are TRBV19 and TRBJ2-7; weak D call: TRBD2 (5 bases). The CDR3 contains 14 residues. Trimming shortened V by 5 bases and J by 6 bases, and 17 bases separated the two germline ends. Germline V gene data show CDR1 as LNHDA and CDR2 as SQIVND (reference sequence). This CDR3 is CASSLWTQAGEQYF. The CDR3 DNA reads as TGTGCCAGTAGTCTCTGGACGCAGGCGGGCGAGCAGTACTTC. The full variable domain, completed using reference TRBV19 and TRBJ2-7, is DGGITQSPKYLFRKEGQNVTLSCEQNLNHDAMYWYRQDPGQGLRLIYYSQIVNDFQKGDIAEGYSVSREKKESFPLTVTSAQKNPTAFYLCASSLWTQAGEQYFGPGTRLTVT.

In its sample, this clonotype was seen many times. This chain links TRBV7-6 with TRBJ2-1; D may match TRBD1 or TRBD2 (6 bases each). The CDR3 length is 15 residues. Germline V CDR1 and CDR2: SGHVS, FNYEAQ. Trimming took off 5 bases at V and 8 bases at J, with 19 bases between the two ends. The CDR3 sequence: CASSLRGDLGDEQFF. CDR3 bases: TGTGCCAGCAGCCTTAGGGGGGACCTCGGGGATGAGCAGTTCTTC.

This clonotype showed up many times. The chain couples TRBV7-2 to TRBJ2-7; D is undetermined. V was trimmed by 5 bases and J by 1 base, leaving 6 bases between them. This CDR3 contains 12 residues. Germline V CDR1 and CDR2: SGHTA, FQGNSA. The CDR3 loop is CASSDGSYEQYF. The CDR3 nucleotides read TGTGCCAGCAGCGACGGGTCCTACGAGCAGTACTTC.

This clonotype was seen at least ten times. This chain links TRBV12-3 or TRBV12-4 with TRBJ1-5, with unresolved D. The CDR3 consists of 12 residues. V was trimmed by 4 bases and J by 4 bases, leaving 5 bases between them. CDR3 sequence: CASSSGNQPQHF. CDR3 sequence (DNA): TGTGCCAGCAGTTCAGGTAATCAGCCCCAGCATTTT.

This clonotype has just a few counts. CDR3 DNA: TGTGCCACCAGTGATGGGCTAGCGGGGACGCACTCCTACAATGAGCAGTTCTTC. It translates to CATSDGLAGTHSYNEQFF. V usage is TRBV24-1 and J usage is TRBJ2-1; 9 bases line up with TRBD2. Germline CDR1 and CDR2: KGHDR and SFDVKD. With 3 bases clipped from V and 0 bases from J, the junction kept 8 bases outside the gene matches. This CDR3 region has 18 residues.